This TCR beta chain emerged from a study of shared clonotypes between healthy human individuals. Points from the study as a whole: Sampling covered blood only; tissue repertoires likely differ. Clonotypes that were shared across a handful of donors made up around 5.5% of naive CD4 clonotypes.

At deep level, the assay was performed. The method was immunoSEQ multiplex PCR; TCRdb's version includes in-frame clones alone and lacks a portion of them. The sample lists 2 million to 2.5 million clones; more than 85% were seen once. Researchers partitioned CD4+ cells into CD45RA+ naive and CD45RA-negative memory subsets. CDR1 and CDR2 (germline): SGHTA, FQGNSA. The length of the CDR3 is 16 residues. Germline trimming cut 5 bases from V and 5 bases from J; bases unmatched to any gene: 6. With regard to this clone: What it binds is not known.

The chain couples TRBV7-2 to TRBJ2-3; 14 nucleotides align to TRBD2. The TCR sequence derives from a man between 18 and 35 years old in good health. Some clones in this sample may be carry-over from other donors' samples. Sequencing was done on a sample of naive CD4+ T cells from PBMCs. Subset of the sample: CD45RA+ positively selected. The CDR3 spells CASSPGLAGVLDTQYF. The CDR3 bases are TGTGCCAGCAGCCCGGGACTAGCGGGAGTTTTAGATACGCAGTATTTT.